The 18 T cell receptor beta chains below all came from one sample that was sequenced in a study of blood T cell repertoires in COVID-19. The repertoire was sequenced with immunoSEQ multiplex PCR; TCRdb's copy has only in-frame clones and lacks some. The profile shows approximately 56,000 clones, around 92% of them singletons. Sequenced: peripheral blood. The origin of the receptors is an elderly man with active or convalescent COVID-19.

This chain links TRBV28 with TRBJ1-5; a possible D gene is TRBD1 (5 bases). Trimming cost V 2 bases and J 2 bases, with 10 bases left between them. CDR1 is MDHEN and CDR2 is SYDVKM in the germline V gene. This CDR3 contains 15 residues. The chain's CDR3 is CASSLTSRGNQPQHF. In nucleotides, the CDR3 is TGTGCCAGCAGTTTAACCAGCAGGGGCAATCAGCCCCAGCATTTT.

V gene TRBV29-1 combines with J gene TRBJ1-5; the match to TRBD1 covers 8 bases. The CDR3 loop spans 15 amino acids. With 4 bases clipped from V and 5 bases from J, the junction kept 10 bases outside the gene matches. CDR1 and CDR2 from the germline V gene are SQVTM and ANQGSEA. DNA for the CDR3: TGCAGCGTTGCAGCGACAGGGGACGGATATCAGCCCCAGCATTTT. Its translation: CSVAATGDGYQPQHF.

The chain recombines TRBV2 with TRBJ2-2; D ambiguous. CDR1 is SNHLY and CDR2 is FYNNEI in the germline V gene. The ends were cut back, 2 bases at V and 4 bases at J, with 11 bases in the middle. The CDR3 spans 15 residues. The CDR3: CASSEQVYFTGELFF. Written as DNA, the CDR3 is TGTGCCAGCAGTGAACAGGTTTATTTCACCGGGGAGCTGTTTTTT. Based on the CDR3 plus reference TRBV2 and TRBJ2-2, the full variable domain is EPEVTQTPSHQVTQMGQEVILRCVPISNHLYFYWYRQILGQKVEFLVSFYNNEISEKSEIFDDQFSVERPDGSNFTLKIRSTKLEDSAMYFCASSEQVYFTGELFFGEGSRLTVL.

The V gene is TRBV11-2, the J gene TRBJ2-7, with a tentative D call TRBD2 (5 bases). V was clipped by 5 bases and J by 2 bases, with 16 bases between them. CDR1 is SGHAT and CDR2 is FQNNGV in the germline V gene. The CDR3 has 15 residues. CDR3 bases: TGTGCCAGCAGCCTAAGTCGGGGAAGCACCTACGAGCAGTACTTC. It is translated as CASSLSRGSTYEQYF.

The chain employs TRBV5-6 and TRBJ2-1; 9 positions match TRBD1. The junction had 3 bases not matched to a gene; V was cut back by 3 bases and J by 5 bases. Germline-derived CDR1 and CDR2 are SGHDT and YYEEEE. CDR3 length: 14 amino acids. CDR3 nucleotides: TGTGCCAGCAGCTCGGGGACAGGGAACAATGAGCAGTTCTTC. Residues: CASSSGTGNNEQFF.

This clone was picked up a small number of times. Mismatch with germline at one junction end may stem from a read error. The rearrangement links TRBV11-2 to TRBJ1-1, with no clear D. This CDR3 has 12 amino acids. CDR1 is SGHAT, CDR2 FQNNGV, per germline. The CDR3 DNA follows: TGTGCCAGCAGCCAAGTGGGGAAACTAGGCCCCTTT. Translating it yields CASSQVGKLGPF.

The chain links TRBV30 to TRBJ1-2; the match to TRBD1 covers 9 bases. V was clipped by 0 bases and J by 8 bases; unmatched bases: 1. The CDR3 is 12 amino acids. Germline values: CDR1 GTSNPN, CDR2 SVGIG (reference sequence). The CDR3 is CAWSVGQGGYTF. In DNA form, the CDR3 reads TGTGCCTGGAGTGTAGGACAGGGGGGCTACACCTTC.

The CDR3 spells CASSQEQVSSYEQYF. CDR3 nucleotides: TGCGCCAGCAGCCAAGAGCAGGTCAGTAGCTACGAGCAGTACTTC. This rearrangement joins TRBV4-3 to TRBJ2-7; no clear D gene. Trimming shortened V by 0 bases and J by 3 bases, and 12 bases separated the two germline ends. Germline CDR1 reads LGHNA; CDR2 reads YSLEER. The CDR3 runs to 15 residues.

The chain couples TRBV7-2 to TRBJ2-6; D call uncertain. From germline, CDR1 is SGHTA and CDR2 FQGNSA. This CDR3 region has 15 residues. Trimming took off 5 bases at V and 0 bases at J, with 8 bases between the two ends. CDR3 sequence: CASSPDTSGANVLTF. DNA for the CDR3: TGTGCCAGCAGCCCCGACACCTCTGGGGCCAACGTCCTGACTTTC.

The chain joins TRBV7-2 to TRBJ1-5; possible D gene TRBD1, 5 bases. V shed 5 bases and J shed 2 bases, with 10 bases lying between them. In germline, CDR1 is SGHTA, CDR2 FQGNSA. This CDR3 has 14 amino acids. CDR3 nucleotides: TGTGCCAGCAGCAGCAAAGGGGGCAATCAGCCCCAGCATTTT. Protein product: CASSSKGGNQPQHF.

This rearrangement joins TRBV5-1 to TRBJ1-2; weak D call: TRBD1 (5 bases). The germline V and J ends were trimmed by 0 bases and 8 bases, with 14 bases remaining between them. Germline values: CDR1 SGHRS, CDR2 YFSETQ. The CDR3 covers 14 residues. The CDR3 nucleotides read TGCGCCAGCAGCTTGGTAGGAGGGGTTGAGGGCTACACCTTC. Translated, it gives CASSLVGGVEGYTF. Full variable domain (rest looked up from reference TRBV5-1 and TRBJ1-2): KAGVTQTPRYLIKTRGQQVTLSCSPISGHRSVSWYQQTPGQGLQFLFEYFSETQRNKGNFPGRFSGRQFSNSRSEMNVSTLELGDSALYLCASSLVGGVEGYTFGSGTRLTVV.

The rearrangement links TRBV6-2 or TRBV6-3 to TRBJ2-3; the D gene is possibly TRBD2 (6 bases). Trimming stripped 7 bases from V and 4 bases from J, with 15 bases between. Germline V lookup: CDR1 MNHEY, CDR2 SVGEGT. The CDR3 spans 14 residues. Here the CDR3 reads CASTPPTRADTQYF. The CDR3 DNA follows: TGTGCCAGCACCCCACCGACTAGGGCAGATACGCAGTATTTT.

This clone was observed a handful of times. The gene calls are TRBV5-1 and TRBJ2-7; the match to TRBD2 covers 12 bases. CDR1 is SGHRS and CDR2 is YFSETQ in the germline V gene. The CDR3 has 17 amino acids. V lost 5 bases and J lost 5; bases outside the gene matches: 14. In DNA form, the CDR3 reads TGCGCCAGCAGTCGCCGGACTAGCGGGATACCAAGCCACGAGCAGTACTTC. It translates to CASSRRTSGIPSHEQYF.

The chain uses TRBV7-2 and TRBJ1-1, with 7 bases matching TRBD1. Germline CDR1 reads SGHTA; CDR2 reads FQGNSA. CDR3 size: 16 residues. Trimming at V came to 5 bases and at J to 4 bases, leaving 13 bases not matched to a gene. The CDR3 sequence is CASSPGDSLGVTEAFF. CDR3 DNA: TGTGCCAGCAGCCCCGGGGACAGCTTAGGGGTCACTGAAGCTTTCTTT.

The V call is TRBV5-1, the J call TRBJ2-1, with 11 bases fitting TRBD1. Germline assignment: CDR1 SGHRS and CDR2 YFSETQ. V dropped 6 bases and J dropped 4; count of bases not matched to a gene: 3. This CDR3 has 14 residues. The CDR3 spells CASTRDRGYNEQFF. DNA for the CDR3: TGCGCCAGCACTCGGGACAGGGGGTACAATGAGCAGTTCTTC.

This clone has only a few counts. The V gene is TRBV28, the J gene TRBJ2-2; no firm D call. Germline CDR1 MDHEN, CDR2 SYDVKM. V was trimmed by 9 bases and J by 7 bases, leaving 21 bases between them. CDR3 length: 15 amino acids. The CDR3 spells CASLSKPADRGELFF. The CDR3 DNA sequence: TGTGCCAGTCTTTCAAAGCCCGCGGATCGCGGGGAGCTGTTTTTT.

The chain recombines TRBV9 with TRBJ2-7; D is perhaps TRBD2 (5 bases). The CDR3 has 15 amino acids. V shed 0 bases and J shed 2 bases, with 12 bases lying between them. Germline loops: CDR1 SGDLS, CDR2 YYNGEE. CDR3 bases: TGTGCCAGCAGCGTAGGTATCCGGGGAGCCTACGAGCAGTACTTC. Its translation: CASSVGIRGAYEQYF.

The gene calls are TRBV10-3 and TRBJ2-7, with TRBD1 identical over 11 bases. This CDR3 is 15 amino acids long. Germline CDR1 ENHRY, CDR2 SYGVKD. Trimming took 7 bases from V and 2 from J; bases not matched to a gene: 7. CDR3 nucleotides: TGTGCCATCACCCAAGGGACAGGGGGTCCCTACGAGCAGTACTTC. Protein sequence: CAITQGTGGPYEQYF.